The present TCR beta chain was sequenced within a study of vaccination and CD4 T cells after COVID-19. Across the study: Nasal swab PCR detected SARS-CoV-2 in convalescent patients; about 9 had mild disease, one severe.

Sequencing of DNA taken from cultured CD4+ T cells relied on the Oncomine TCR Beta short-read assay. TCRdb itself ran the PCR reads through MiXCR, one entry per CDR3 protein. Of 15,000 or so distinct CDR3 sequences listed, 60% to 70% were seen once; the top ten hold around 12%. Study-wide findings and caveats: Early timepoints after natural infection were not analyzed in these convalescent patients.

Concerning this clonotype: Its specificity is not known. The CDR3 carries no conserved terminal phenylalanine or tryptophan, so it likely arises from a read error.

Stated treatment: roughly ten-day PBMC culture with coronavirus spike peptide pools or control peptides (ViraFEST assay). ViraFEST used peptide pools to expand antigen-specific T cells and subsequently sequenced their TCRs. The V segment lost 5 bases and the J segment 5 bases; nucleotides outside the gene matches: 8. CDR3 size: 15 residues. Germline loops: CDR1 MDHEN, CDR2 SYDVKM. The sequencing sample was made of CD4+ T cells from blood, cultured in vitro. This sequence joins TRBV28 and TRBJ1-1, with 10 bases lining up with TRBD1. This clonotype was sampled from a human donor who had recovered from COVID-19. CDR3 sequence (DNA): TGTGCCAGCAGTCAAGGGGGACAGGGGTATACTGAAGCTTTCTTA. This encodes CASSQGGQGYTEAFL.